A selection of T cell receptor beta chains follows, all from one sample in a study of blood T cell repertoires in COVID-19. Method: immunoSEQ multiplex PCR; TCRdb's copy keeps in-frame clones and lacks some. The sample has about 140,000 clones, approximately 88% seen once. The sample consisted of peripheral blood. The receptors come from a woman aged 45 to 65 with acute or convalescent COVID-19. Both conserved end residues are part of each CDR3. The D gene is left open where the match is weak. Clone size is given for some rows only: seen once, a few or many times, or a class if the clone is expanded.

v_call	cdr3_length	clone_size	d_call	j_call	cdr3_nt	cdr3_aa
TRBV10-3	14	few	.	TRBJ1-2	TGTGCCATCAGTGCTCTGACAGGCTCCTATGGCTACACCTTC	CAISALTGSYGYTF
TRBV10-1	11	.	.	TRBJ2-2	TGCGCCAGCGGACAGACCGGGGAGCTGTTTTTT	CASGQTGELFF
TRBV6-1	14	.	.	TRBJ1-1	TGTGCCAGCAGTGAATCGGGTCCAAGGAGCAAAGCTTTCTTT	CASSESGPRSKAFF
TRBV5-1	13	once	.	TRBJ1-2	TGCGCCAGCAGCTTGAGCGGGTTATATGGCTACACCTTC	CASSLSGLYGYTF
TRBV3-1/TRBV3-2	17	.	.	TRBJ2-3	TGTGCCAGCAGCCTGATTCCAGGGACACCCTTCACAGATACGCAGTATTTT	CASSLIPGTPFTDTQYF
TRBV9	15	once	.	TRBJ1-6	TGTGCCAGCAGCGTAGCCAGGGAGGGAAATTCACCCCTCCACTTT	CASSVAREGNSPLHF
TRBV3-1/TRBV3-2	17	.	TRBD1	TRBJ2-3	TGTGCCAGCAGCCAAGAGGGTTGGACAGGGCGGAGAGATACGCAGTATTTT	CASSQEGWTGRRDTQYF
TRBV19	15	.	TRBD1	TRBJ1-5	TGTGCCAGTAGGAGGACAGGGTCGGGCAATCAGCCCCAGCATTTT	CASRRTGSGNQPQHF
TRBV30	14	.	TRBD1	TRBJ1-4	TGTGCCTGGAGTCAGGGGGCTCGTCTCGGAAAACTGTTTTTT	CAWSQGARLGKLFF
TRBV6-6	15	.	.	TRBJ1-5	TGTGCCAGCAGACGAGACAGGATCAGCAATCAGCCCCAGCATTTT	CASRRDRISNQPQHF
TRBV11-1	13	.	TRBD1	TRBJ2-7	TGTGCCAGCAGCAAGGGACAGGCTCTCGAGCAGTACTTC	CASSKGQALEQYF
TRBV6-5	14	.	.	TRBJ2-7	TGTGCCACCGAAGACCCCGACATCCGATTCGGGAAAAACTTC	CATEDPDIRFGKNF
TRBV9	15	few	.	TRBJ2-3	TGTGCCAGCAGCGCCCCGGGTACCCCAGATGATACGCAGTATTTT	CASSAPGTPDDTQYF